The next 13 T cell receptor beta chains were all read from a single sample in a study of human T cells and chemical hapten exposure. Regarding time point: pre-sensitization, week 0. Documented treatment: therapeutic diphenylcyclopropenone sensitization with weekly scalp DPC. TCRdb fed the RACE reads into MiXCR, producing one record per CDR3 protein. There are fewer than 200,000 distinct CDR3 sequences in the sample; approximately 29% occur only once, and less than 3.5% lies in the top ten. Source: whole blood, taken in connection with sensitization to the hapten diphenylcyclopropenone (DPC). These receptors were taken from a woman aged 25-40 years with alopecia areata. Some clones in this sample may be carry-over from other donors' samples.

This clonotype showed up just a few times. The V and J genes are TRBV29-1 and TRBJ1-1; no firm D call. CDR1 is SQVTM, CDR2 ANQGSEA, per germline. The CDR3 runs to 13 residues. The germline V and J ends were trimmed by 1 base and 3 bases, with 9 bases remaining between them. The CDR3 loop is CSVEGEGYTEAFF. The CDR3 nucleotides read TGCAGCGTTGAAGGGGAAGGGTACACTGAAGCTTTCTTT.

This clonotype was detected many times. The genes are TRBV29-1 and TRBJ2-3; possibly TRBD2 for D (6 bases). The CDR3 is 15 residues long. V was cut by 3 bases and J by 7 bases, with 20 bases left in between. Looked up from germline, CDR1 is SQVTM and CDR2 is ANQGSEA. CDR3 sequence: CSVDLMVGAGNTQYF. In nucleotides, the CDR3 is TGCAGCGTTGATTTGATGGTTGGCGCGGGAAATACGCAGTATTTT.

This clonotype was picked up one time. The chain has TRBV28 and TRBJ2-7, with TRBD2 matching over 13 bases. This CDR3 is built from 17 residues. Unmatched junction bases numbered 11, after V lost 8 bases and J lost 1 base. CDR1 MDHEN and CDR2 SYDVKM come from the germline V gene. The CDR3 DNA sequence: TGTGCCAGCGGTCGGCCGACTAGCGGGAGGAGGTCCTACGAGCAGTACTTC. It translates to CASGRPTSGRRSYEQYF.

The chain is built from TRBV6-6 and TRBJ2-3; 12 bases align to TRBD2. The CDR3 has 17 residues. The junction had 4 bases not matched to a gene; V was cut back by 2 bases and J by 1 base. Germline CDR1 is MNHNY and CDR2 is SVGAGI (reference sequence). CDR3 DNA: TGTGCCAGCAGTTACGGGAGACTAGCGGGGGGCACAGATACGCAGTATTTT. As protein: CASSYGRLAGGTDTQYF.

This clonotype was detected only a few times. The V gene is TRBV28, the J gene TRBJ1-5; D is perhaps TRBD1 (5 bases). This CDR3 has 13 amino acids. Germline V CDR1 and CDR2: MDHEN, SYDVKM. Trimming stripped 6 bases from V and 7 bases from J, with 13 bases between. CDR3: CASRWGTRQPQHF. The CDR3 DNA sequence: TGTGCCAGCAGATGGGGGACCCGGCAGCCCCAGCATTTT.

This clonotype was picked up a small number of times. V usage is TRBV28 and J usage is TRBJ2-3; no firm D call. The CDR3 sequence is 12 residues long. Germline V gene lookup returns CDR1 MDHEN and CDR2 SYDVKM. Trimming stripped 8 bases from V and 0 bases from J, with 6 bases between. CDR3 sequence reads: CASHASTDTQYF. CDR3 DNA: TGTGCCAGCCATGCTAGCACAGATACGCAGTATTTT.

Only a few counts were recorded for this clonotype. The chain joins TRBV29-1 to TRBJ1-1, with 10 nucleotides matching TRBD1. This CDR3 is 14 amino acids long. In germline, CDR1 is SQVTM, CDR2 ANQGSEA. V was pared by 5 bases and J by 4 bases, with 7 bases of the junction left unmatched. DNA for the CDR3: TGCAGCGTTTGTCCGGGACAGGGGAGCACTGAAGCTTTCTTT. It encodes CSVCPGQGSTEAFF.

The chain links TRBV7-2 to TRBJ1-2; tentatively, D is TRBD1 (6 bases). The V end was cut by 5 bases, the J end by 5 bases, with 12 bases between. Germline CDR1 is SGHTA and CDR2 is FQGNSA. This CDR3 comprises 13 residues. The CDR3 here is CASSADRIYGYTF. The CDR3 bases are TGTGCCAGCAGCGCGGACAGAATTTATGGCTACACCTTC.

The rearrangement joins TRBV4-3 to TRBJ2-3; D not certain. The CDR3 contains 16 residues. Trimming took 1 base from V and 2 from J, leaving 13 bases between them. Germline-derived CDR1 and CDR2 are LGHNA and YSLEER. CDR3 loop: CASSQVYQRSTDTQYF. The CDR3 nucleotides are TGCGCCAGCAGCCAAGTGTACCAGCGATCCACAGATACGCAGTATTTT.

The rearrangement joins TRBV6-6 to TRBJ2-3, with 12 bases that match TRBD2. The V and J ends lost 11 bases and 3 bases, in that order; junction bases with no gene match: 6. The germline CDR1 and CDR2 sequences are MNHNY and SVGAGI (reference sequence). CDR3 length: 14 residues. The DNA of the CDR3 is TGTGCCGGTAGTCTAGCGGGGGGGACAGATACGCAGTATTTT. It yields the protein CAGSLAGGTDTQYF.

This clonotype was detected only a few times. This chain uses TRBV29-1 with TRBJ2-2; no definite D call. The CDR3 is 14 residues long. V was shortened by 4 bases and J by 2 bases, with 11 bases between the two germline ends. Per the germline V gene, CDR1 is SQVTM and CDR2 is ANQGSEA. CDR3 region: CSVGLGSNTGELFF. CDR3 DNA sequence: TGCAGCGTTGGGCTAGGGTCCAACACCGGGGAGCTGTTTTTT.

This clonotype occurred a few times. The rearrangement links TRBV2 to TRBJ1-4; D ambiguous. The V gene's germline CDR1 is SNHLY and CDR2 FYNNEI. CDR3 length equals 13 residues. V lost 7 bases and J 7 bases, leaving 13 bases between the germline ends. CDR3 nucleotide sequence: TGTGCCAGCAAAGTGGTCGAAGGTGAAAAACTGTTTTTT. Its translation is CASKVVEGEKLFF.

This clonotype has only a few counts. The chain joins TRBV28 to TRBJ2-7; TRBD2 is a possible D gene (6 bases). The length of the CDR3 is 13 residues. CDR1 and CDR2 (germline): MDHEN, SYDVKM. The V and J ends lost 5 bases and 1 base respectively, with 9 bases between them. CDR3 sequence reads: CASSLLASYEQYF. DNA for the CDR3: TGTGCCAGCAGTCTACTAGCTTCCTACGAGCAGTACTTC.